These T cell receptor beta chains were read from a single sample in a study of PD-L1 blockade in urothelial cancer. Clones were sequenced by immunoSEQ multiplex PCR, and TCRdb holds only the in-frame ones, with some missing. Of 40,000 to 45,000 clones listed, roughly four fifths are singletons. The starting material was PBMCs, obtained around atezolizumab (anti-PD-L1) treatment. The receptor source for this set is a man aged 70 or older with urothelial cancer. CDR3s include the opening cysteine and the closing phenylalanine or tryptophan. D genes are given only for firm matches. Not all rows give a size; the values are once, few, many and, for expanded clones, a class.

size	V	J	D	CDR3	DNA
NA	TRBV7-2	TRBJ2-1	TRBD2	CASSFRLAGGPGYNEQFF	TGTGCCAGCAGCTTCAGACTAGCGGGGGGGCCGGGCTACAATGAGCAGTTCTTC
NA	TRBV27	TRBJ2-7	NA	CASSRQRSSYEQYF	TGTGCCAGCAGCAGACAGAGGAGCTCCTACGAGCAGTACTTC
NA	TRBV11-3	TRBJ2-5	TRBD1	CASSLDRDQETQYF	TGTGCCAGCAGCTTGGACAGGGACCAAGAGACCCAGTACTTC
NA	TRBV6-5	TRBJ1-3	TRBD1	CASSQDRSSGNTIYF	TGTGCCAGCAGTCAGGACAGGAGCTCTGGAAACACCATATATTTT
few	TRBV28	TRBJ1-1	NA	CASSLQNTEAFF	TGTGCCAGCAGTTTACAAAACACTGAAGCTTTCTTT
NA	TRBV6-1	TRBJ1-2	TRBD1	CASSEAYGDRANYGYTF	TGTGCCAGCAGTGAAGCCTACGGGGACAGGGCGAACTATGGCTACACCTTC
NA	TRBV18	TRBJ2-2	TRBD1	CASSRQGPTGELFF	TGTGCCAGCTCACGACAGGGGCCCACCGGGGAGCTGTTTTTT
NA	TRBV28	TRBJ2-1	TRBD2	CASLTSGHSYNEQFF	TGTGCCAGCCTAACTAGCGGCCACTCCTACAATGAGCAGTTCTTC
NA	TRBV7-9	TRBJ2-5	TRBD2	CASSSEAGDETQYF	TGTGCCAGCAGCTCGGAAGCGGGGGATGAGACCCAGTACTTC
NA	TRBV5-1	TRBJ2-7	NA	CASSLDGAYEQYF	TGCGCCAGCAGCTTGGATGGAGCCTACGAGCAGTACTTC